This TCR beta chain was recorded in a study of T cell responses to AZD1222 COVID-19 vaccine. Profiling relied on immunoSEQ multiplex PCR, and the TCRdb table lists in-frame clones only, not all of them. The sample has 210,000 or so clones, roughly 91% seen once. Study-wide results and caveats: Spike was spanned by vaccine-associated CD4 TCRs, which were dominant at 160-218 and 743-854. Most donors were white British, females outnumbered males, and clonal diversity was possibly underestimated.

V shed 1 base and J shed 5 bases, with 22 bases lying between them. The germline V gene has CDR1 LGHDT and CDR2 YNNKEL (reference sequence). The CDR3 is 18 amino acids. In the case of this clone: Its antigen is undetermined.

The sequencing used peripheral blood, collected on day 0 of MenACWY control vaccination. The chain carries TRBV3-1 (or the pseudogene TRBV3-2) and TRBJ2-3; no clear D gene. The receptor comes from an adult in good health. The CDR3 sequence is CASSQGSWAGHSGDTQYF. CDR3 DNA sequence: TGTGCCAGCAGCCAAGGTTCTTGGGCAGGCCACTCGGGAGATACGCAGTATTTT.